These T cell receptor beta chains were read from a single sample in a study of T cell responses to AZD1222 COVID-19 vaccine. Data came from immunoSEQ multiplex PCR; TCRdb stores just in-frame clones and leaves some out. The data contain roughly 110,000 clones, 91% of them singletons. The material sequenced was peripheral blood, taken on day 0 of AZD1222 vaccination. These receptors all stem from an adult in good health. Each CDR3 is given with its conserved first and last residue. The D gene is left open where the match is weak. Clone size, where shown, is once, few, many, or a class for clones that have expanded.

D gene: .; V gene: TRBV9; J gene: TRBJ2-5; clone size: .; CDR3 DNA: TGTGCCAGCAGCGTAGCTTTAGGACAGCAAGAGACCCAGTACTTC; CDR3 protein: CASSVALGQQETQYF
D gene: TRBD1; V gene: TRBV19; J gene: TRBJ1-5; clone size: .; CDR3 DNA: TGTGCCAGTCAACCGGGGACAGGAAGAAATCAGCCCCAGCATTTT; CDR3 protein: CASQPGTGRNQPQHF
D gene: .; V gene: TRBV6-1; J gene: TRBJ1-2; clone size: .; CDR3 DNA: TGTGCCAGCAGTGAAGCGCAGCCTCACTATGGCTACACCTTC; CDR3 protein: CASSEAQPHYGYTF
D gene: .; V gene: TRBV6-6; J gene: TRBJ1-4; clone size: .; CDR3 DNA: TGTGCCAGCAGTTACGGGGGGGGTGAAAAACTGTTTTTT; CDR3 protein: CASSYGGGEKLFF
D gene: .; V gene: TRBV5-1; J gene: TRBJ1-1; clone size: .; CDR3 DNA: TGCGCCAGCAGCTTGGCTGGGGGTTCGAACACTGAAGCTTTCTTT; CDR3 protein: CASSLAGGSNTEAFF
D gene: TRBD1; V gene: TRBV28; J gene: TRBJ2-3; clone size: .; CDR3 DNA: TGTGCCAGCAGTCCCCCGGGACAGGGTACAGATACGCAGTATTTT; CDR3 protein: CASSPPGQGTDTQYF
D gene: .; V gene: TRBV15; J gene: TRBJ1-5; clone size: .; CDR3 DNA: TGTGCCACCAGCAGAGATAGGGGCGGTCCTCCACATCAGCCCCAGCATTTT; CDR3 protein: CATSRDRGGPPHQPQHF
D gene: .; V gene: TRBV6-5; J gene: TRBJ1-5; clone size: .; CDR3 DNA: TGTGCCAGCAGTTACTCGGCAGGGCGTTTTGGTCAGCCCCAGCATTTT; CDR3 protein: CASSYSAGRFGQPQHF
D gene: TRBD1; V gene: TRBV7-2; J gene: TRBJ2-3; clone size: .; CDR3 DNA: TGTGCCAGCAGCTTAGACAGGGGGCCCAGGGATACGCAGTATTTT; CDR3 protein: CASSLDRGPRDTQYF
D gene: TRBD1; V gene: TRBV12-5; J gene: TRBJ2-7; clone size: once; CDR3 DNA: TGTGCTAGTGGTTTGGTCTTGGGACAGGGGATCACCAGCTCCTACGAGCAGTACTTC; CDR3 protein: CASGLVLGQGITSSYEQYF
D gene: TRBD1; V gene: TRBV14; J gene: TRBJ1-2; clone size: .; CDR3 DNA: TGTGCCAGCAGCCAAGATGAAACAGGGGGCGCTAACTATGGCTACACCTTC; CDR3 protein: CASSQDETGGANYGYTF
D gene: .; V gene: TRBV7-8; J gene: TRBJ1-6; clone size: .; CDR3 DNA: TGTGCCAGCAGCTTCTCTCCAAGGAGCTCCTATAATTCACCCCTCCACTTT; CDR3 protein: CASSFSPRSSYNSPLHF
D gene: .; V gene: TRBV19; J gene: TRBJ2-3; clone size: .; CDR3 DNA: TGTGCCAGTAGTATAATGGTTCCGTGGGATACGCAGTATTTT; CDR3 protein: CASSIMVPWDTQYF
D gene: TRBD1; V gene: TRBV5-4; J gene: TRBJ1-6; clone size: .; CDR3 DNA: TGTGCCAGCAGCTTGGCAGGGGGAGGGTCACCCCTCCACTTT; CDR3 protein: CASSLAGGGSPLHF
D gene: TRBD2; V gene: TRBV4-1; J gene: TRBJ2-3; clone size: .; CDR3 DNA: TGCGCCAGCAGCCAAGATCAGCGGGGGTTCGATACGCAGTATTTT; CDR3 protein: CASSQDQRGFDTQYF
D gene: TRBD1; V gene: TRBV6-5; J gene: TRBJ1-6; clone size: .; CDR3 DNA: TGTGCCAGCACCAACCGGGACAGAGATTCACCCCTCCACTTT; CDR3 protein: CASTNRDRDSPLHF
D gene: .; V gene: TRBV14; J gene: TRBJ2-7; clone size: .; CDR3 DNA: TGTGCCAGCAGCCAAGACGACGAGCAGTACTTC; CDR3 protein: CASSQDDEQYF
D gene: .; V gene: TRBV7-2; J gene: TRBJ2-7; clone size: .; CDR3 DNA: TGTGCCAGCAGTCACACAAGACAGATCGCCTACGAGCAGTACTTC; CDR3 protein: CASSHTRQIAYEQYF
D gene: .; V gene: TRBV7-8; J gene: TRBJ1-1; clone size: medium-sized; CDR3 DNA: TGTGCCAGCAGCTTAGCTTGGGGCGGGCAGCGGAACGCTGAAGCTTTCTTT; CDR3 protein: CASSLAWGGQRNAEAFF
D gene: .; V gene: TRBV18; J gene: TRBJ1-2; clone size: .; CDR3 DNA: TGTGCCAGCTCAACCGGGACTGAGAACTATGGCTACACCTTC; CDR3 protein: CASSTGTENYGYTF
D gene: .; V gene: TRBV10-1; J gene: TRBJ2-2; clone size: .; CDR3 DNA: TGCGCCAGCAGTGGTTTCCTTTGTAGGAACACCGGGGAGCTGTTTTTT; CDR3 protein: CASSGFLCRNTGELFF
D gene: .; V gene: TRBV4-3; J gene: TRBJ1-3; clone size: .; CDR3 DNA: TGCGCCAGCAGCCAAGAGGTCGGGGGAAACACCATATATTTT; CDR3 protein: CASSQEVGGNTIYF
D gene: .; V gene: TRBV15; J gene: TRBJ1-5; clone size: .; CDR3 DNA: TGTGCCACCAGCAGAGACACCACGGGACACCTCAATCAGCCCCAGCATTTT; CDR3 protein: CATSRDTTGHLNQPQHF
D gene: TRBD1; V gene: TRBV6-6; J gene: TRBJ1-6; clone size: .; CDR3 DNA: TGTGCCAGCAGTTACCTCGGGCAGGGGGATTCACCCCTCCACTTT; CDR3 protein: CASSYLGQGDSPLHF
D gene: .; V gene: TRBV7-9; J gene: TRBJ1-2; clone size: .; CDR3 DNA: TGTGCCAGCAGCCCCCAGGGATGGAGTGGCTACACCTTC; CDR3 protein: CASSPQGWSGYTF
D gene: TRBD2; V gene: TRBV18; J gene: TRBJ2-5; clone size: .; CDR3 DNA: TGTGCCAGCTCACCGGAAGCGGGGTTCCAAGAGACCCAGTACTTC; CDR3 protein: CASSPEAGFQETQYF
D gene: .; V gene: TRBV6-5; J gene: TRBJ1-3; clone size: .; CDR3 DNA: TGTGCCAGCACCCTGAGCTCTGGAAACACCATATATTTT; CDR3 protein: CASTLSSGNTIYF
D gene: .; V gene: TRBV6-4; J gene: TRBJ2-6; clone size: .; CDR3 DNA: TGTGCCAGCAGGACAACTGGGGCCAACGTCCTGACTTTC; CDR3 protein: CASRTTGANVLTF
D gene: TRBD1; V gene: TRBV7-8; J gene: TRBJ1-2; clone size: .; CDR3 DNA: TGTGCCAGCAGCACGAGGACAGGCTGGGATGGCTACACCTTC; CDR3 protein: CASSTRTGWDGYTF
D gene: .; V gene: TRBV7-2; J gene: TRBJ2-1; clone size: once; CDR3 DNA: TGTGCCAGCAGCCCCGAAGGGGGAAGGAGGAATGAGCAGTTCTTC; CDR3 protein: CASSPEGGRRNEQFF
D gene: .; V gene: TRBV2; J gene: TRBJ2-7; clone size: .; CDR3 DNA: TGTGCCAGCAGTGCCAGCGGGCACGAGCAGTACTTC; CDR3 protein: CASSASGHEQYF
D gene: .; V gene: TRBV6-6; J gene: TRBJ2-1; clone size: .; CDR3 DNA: TGTGCCAGCAGTTACTACGACAGCGGAGTGCAGTTCTTC; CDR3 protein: CASSYYDSGVQFF
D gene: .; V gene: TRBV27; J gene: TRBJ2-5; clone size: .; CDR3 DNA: TGTGCCAGCAGTTTAGGACGGATCCAAGAGACCCAGTACTTC; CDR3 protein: CASSLGRIQETQYF
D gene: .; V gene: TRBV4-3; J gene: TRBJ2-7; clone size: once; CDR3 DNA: TGCGCCAGCAGCCAAGATCTGGAGGGGGGGATATACGAGCAGTACTTC; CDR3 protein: CASSQDLEGGIYEQYF
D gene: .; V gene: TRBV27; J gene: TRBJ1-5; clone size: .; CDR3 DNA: TGTGCCAGCAGCAAGCTCGATCAGCCCCAGCATTTT; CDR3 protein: CASSKLDQPQHF
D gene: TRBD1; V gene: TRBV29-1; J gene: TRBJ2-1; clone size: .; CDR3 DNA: TGCAGCGTAGGACAGGGGGCGAATGAGCAGTTCTTC; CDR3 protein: CSVGQGANEQFF
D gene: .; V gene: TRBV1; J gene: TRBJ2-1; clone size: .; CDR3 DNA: TGCACCAGCAGCCAAGAAGAAACTAGCGAGGACAATGAGCAGTTCTTC; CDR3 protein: CTSSQEETSEDNEQFF
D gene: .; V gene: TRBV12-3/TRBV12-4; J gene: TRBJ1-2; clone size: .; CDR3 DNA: TGTGCCACCCAGGCCGTTACCTATGGCTACACCTTC; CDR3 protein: CATQAVTYGYTF
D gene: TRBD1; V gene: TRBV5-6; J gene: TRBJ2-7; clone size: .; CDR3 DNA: TGTGCCAGCAGCCGGGGGACAGGGCGCTCCTACGAGCAGTACTTC; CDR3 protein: CASSRGTGRSYEQYF
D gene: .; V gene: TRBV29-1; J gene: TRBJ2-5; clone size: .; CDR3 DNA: TGCAGCGTTGAAGGGACAGAGCGTCAAGAGACCCAGTACTTC; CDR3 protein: CSVEGTERQETQYF
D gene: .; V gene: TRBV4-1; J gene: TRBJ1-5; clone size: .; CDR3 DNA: TGCGCCAGCAGCCAAGAGTCAGGTCCCCGCGGGGACCCTTATCAGCCCCAGCATTTT; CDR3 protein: CASSQESGPRGDPYQPQHF
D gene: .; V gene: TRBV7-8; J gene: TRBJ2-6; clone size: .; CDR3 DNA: TGTGCCAGCAGCACCCGGACAGCAAGCTCTGGGGCCAACGTCCTGACTTTC; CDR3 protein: CASSTRTASSGANVLTF
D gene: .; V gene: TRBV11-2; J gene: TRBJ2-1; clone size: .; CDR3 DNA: TGTGCCAGCAGCGATCCAACGGGACTCACAGTGAGCTCCTACAATGAGCAGTTCTTC; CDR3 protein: CASSDPTGLTVSSYNEQFF